The clone carrying this T cell receptor (beta chain) was found a few times. Antigen specificity is unknown. Germline CDR1 SNHLY, CDR2 FYNNEI. The V segment lost 1 base and the J segment 4 bases; nucleotides outside the gene matches: 4. This CDR3 has 16 amino acids. These data belong to a study of cytomegalovirus exposure and HLA in healthy donors. Study conclusions and caveats: Later, an analysis found that common viral pathogens appeared to be linked with several of the most significant clusters.

The primer mix had 60 Vbeta and 13 Jbeta primers. The data were produced by immunoSEQ multiplex PCR, yet TCRdb's version contains in-frame clones alone and is incomplete. The sample includes 130,000 or so clones, roughly 80% of them seen just once. Sequenced input: PBMCs. The chain is built from TRBV2 and TRBJ1-6, with 7 bases that match TRBD1. The receptor was isolated from a man aged 35 to 55 in good health and CMV-seronegative. The CDR3 DNA is TGTGCCAGCAGTGAAGAGGCAGGGGGTTATAATTCACCCCTCCACTTT. Protein sequence: CASSEEAGGYNSPLHF.